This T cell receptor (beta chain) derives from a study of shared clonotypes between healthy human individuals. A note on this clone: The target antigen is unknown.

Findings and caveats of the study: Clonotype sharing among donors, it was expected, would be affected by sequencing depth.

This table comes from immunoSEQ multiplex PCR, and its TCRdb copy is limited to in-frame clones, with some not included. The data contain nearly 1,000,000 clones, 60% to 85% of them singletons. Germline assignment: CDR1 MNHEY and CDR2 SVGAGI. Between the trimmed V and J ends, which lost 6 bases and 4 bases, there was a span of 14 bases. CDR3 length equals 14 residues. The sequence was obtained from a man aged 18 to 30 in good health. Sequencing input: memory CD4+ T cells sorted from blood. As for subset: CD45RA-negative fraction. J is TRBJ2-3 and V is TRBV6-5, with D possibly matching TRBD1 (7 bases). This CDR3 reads CASSPGGGPDTQYF. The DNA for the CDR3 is TGTGCCAGCAGCCCCGGAGGGGGCCCAGATACGCAGTATTTT.